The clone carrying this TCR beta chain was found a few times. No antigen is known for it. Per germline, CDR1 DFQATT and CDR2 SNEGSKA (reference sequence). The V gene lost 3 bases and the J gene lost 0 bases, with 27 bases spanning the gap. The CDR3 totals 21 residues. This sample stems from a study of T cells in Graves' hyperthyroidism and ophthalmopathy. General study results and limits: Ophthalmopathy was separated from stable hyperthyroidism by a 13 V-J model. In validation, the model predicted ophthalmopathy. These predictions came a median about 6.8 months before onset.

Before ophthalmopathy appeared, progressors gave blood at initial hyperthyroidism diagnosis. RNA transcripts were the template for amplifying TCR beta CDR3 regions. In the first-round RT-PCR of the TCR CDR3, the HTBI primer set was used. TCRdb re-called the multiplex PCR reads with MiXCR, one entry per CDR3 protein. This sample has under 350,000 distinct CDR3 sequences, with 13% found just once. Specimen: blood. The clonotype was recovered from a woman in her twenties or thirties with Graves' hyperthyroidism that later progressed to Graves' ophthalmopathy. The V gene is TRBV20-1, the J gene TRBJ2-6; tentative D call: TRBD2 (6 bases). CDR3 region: CSASRMPGRGQIYSGANVLTF. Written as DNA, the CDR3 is TGCAGTGCTAGCCGCATGCCCGGGCGGGGCCAAATCTACTCTGGGGCCAACGTCCTGACTTTC.